This TCR beta chain emerged from a study of cytomegalovirus exposure and HLA in healthy donors. Overall study results and limits: Follow-up analysis later connected one missense variant in DCLRE1C with trimming of TCR beta V- and J-genes.

Per the germline V gene, CDR1 is KGHSH and CDR2 is LQKENI. Trimming at V came to 4 bases and at J to 5 bases, leaving 6 bases not matched to a gene. The CDR3 sequence is 14 residues long. This clone appeared a single time. Its antigen is as yet unknown. Primers: 60 Vbeta forward and 13 Jbeta reverse. Repertoires were generated with immunoSEQ multiplex PCR, while TCRdb's copy carries only in-frame clones and drops some. Of some 50,000 clones in the sample, roughly 72% are singletons; the top ten hold less than 25%. The clonotype originates from a woman in her 50s in good health and CMV-seropositive. Sequencing input: PBMCs. This rearrangement joins TRBV18 to TRBJ2-7, with 9 bases identical to TRBD1. The CDR3 region has the DNA TGTGCCAGCTCACTTAGACAGGGGGTCGACGAGCAGTACTTC. It is translated as CASSLRQGVDEQYF.